This T cell receptor (beta chain) was sequenced during a study of T cells after yellow fever vaccination. The V gene's germline CDR1 is SGHAT and CDR2 FQNNGV. J was trimmed by 0 bases and V by 5 bases; bases with no gene match: 10. The CDR3 has 18 residues. TCRdb analysed the 5' RACE reads with MiXCR anew, one entry per CDR3 protein. The sample lists under 550,000 distinct CDR3 sequences; just over 20% were seen once. The input for sequencing was PBMCs, taken 21 days after the first yellow fever vaccination. The J gene is TRBJ2-2, the V gene TRBV11-2; 9 nucleotides match TRBD1. This TCR was sampled from a man between 18 and 29 years old who received the YFV17D yellow fever vaccine. In DNA form, the CDR3 reads TGTGCCAGCAGCCGAGTGGGGACAGGGCCAACGAACACCGGGGAGCTGTTTTTT. Protein product: CASSRVGTGPTNTGELFF.